This is a list of T cell receptor beta chains from one sample in a study of CXCR3-negative and CXCR3-positive naive CD8 T cells. TCRdb reanalyzed the 5' RACE reads and collapses them to one entry per CDR3 protein, without DNA. This sample contains about 90,000 distinct CDR3 sequences. The sequenced sample was naive CXCR3- CD8+ T cells from blood. The receptors shown here come from a human donor in good health. Some clones in this sample may be carry-over from other donors' samples. Each CDR3 is given with its conserved first and last residue.

>TRBV21-1|14|TRBJ2-7
CASTGEFSSYEQYF
>TRBV5-6|17|TRBJ1-1
CASSLFLDAGQNTEAFF
>TRBV12-3/TRBV12-4|14|TRBJ2-5
CASSLRDTQETQYF
>TRBV7-9|16|TRBJ2-3
CASGPGTGDEFGTQYF
>TRBV6-2/TRBV6-3|17|TRBJ1-1
CASSYGRVVARNTEAFF
>TRBV4-2|12|TRBJ2-1
CASSQAPSVQFF
>TRBV21-1|12|TRBJ1-1
CASSKVNRAAFF
>TRBV28|14|TRBJ2-3
CASSRIVSTDTQYF
>TRBV29-1|11|TRBJ1-3
CSVIDRGAIYF
>TRBV25-1|14|TRBJ1-4
CASSEWESDEKLFF
>TRBV2|14|TRBJ2-1
CASRSPAASNEQFF
>TRBV9|15|TRBJ2-1
CASSLEGDRGNEQFF
>TRBV6-2/TRBV6-3|15|TRBJ2-1
CASSYRQVDYNEQFF
>TRBV29-1|13|TRBJ2-6
CSVLGSGANVLTF
>TRBV4-1|17|TRBJ2-1
CASSVYPAAGLNNEQFF
>TRBV29-1|12|TRBJ2-7
CSVGGYSGEQYF
>TRBV7-9|13|TRBJ2-1
CASSFSPFDEQFF
>TRBV29-1|16|TRBJ1-3
CSVEGPRGTAGNTIYF
>TRBV4-1|15|TRBJ1-2
CASSHLQGANYGYTF
>TRBV6-5|12|TRBJ2-2
CASSYATGELFF
>TRBV14|13|TRBJ1-1
CASSLIMNTEAFF
>TRBV29-1|12|TRBJ2-1
CSVFPGGSEQFF
>TRBV18|18|TRBJ2-1
CASSPARRTSELGNEQFF
>TRBV6-2/TRBV6-3|15|TRBJ2-7
CASSYIAGVVYEQYF
>TRBV14|16|TRBJ1-3
CASSLTGYSSGNTIYF
>TRBV7-9|15|TRBJ1-5
CASSQGGYSNQPQHF
>TRBV29-1|13|TRBJ2-7
CSADTGTGLEQYF
>TRBV21-1|13|TRBJ1-1
CASSKEPFSEAFF
>TRBV9|14|TRBJ1-1
CASSVTAGNTEAFF
>TRBV4-3|16|TRBJ1-1
CASSQEGQGAVTEAFF
>TRBV6-6|14|TRBJ1-5
CASSYVASNQPQHF
>TRBV19|14|TRBJ2-7
CASSSEGQNYEQYF
>TRBV29-1|15|TRBJ2-3
CSVHRRDSFTDTQYF
>TRBV12-3/TRBV12-4|15|TRBJ2-4
CASSSTGEPKNIQYF
>TRBV28|14|TRBJ2-7
CASRAGQVSIWQYF
>TRBV9|16|TRBJ1-1
CASSSGTGTGGTEAFF
>TRBV29-1|18|TRBJ1-2
CSVEDWRLSDSPNYGYTF
>TRBV5-1|15|TRBJ2-7
CASSPGWEASYEQYF
>TRBV29-1|12|TRBJ2-5
CSEQGTGETQYF
>TRBV7-9|11|TRBJ1-1
CASSSDTEAFF
>TRBV4-1|15|TRBJ2-7
CASSQEYRGPYEQYF
>TRBV6-5|14|TRBJ2-1
CASSSGLVYNEQFF
>TRBV11-2|14|TRBJ2-1
CASSSELAWHEQFF
>TRBV2|14|TRBJ1-2
CASSEAIGGSGYTF
>TRBV29-1|14|TRBJ2-2
CSVAGHSNTGELFF
>TRBV7-9|11|TRBJ2-7
CATRTGDEQYF
>TRBV20-1|21|TRBJ2-1
CSVRPPTSGRRDLKFPGEQFF
>TRBV29-1|19|TRBJ1-2
CSVDIARVGRGLHDGGYTF
>TRBV7-9|15|TRBJ1-2
CASSSMTGSHYGYTF
>TRBV30|12|TRBJ2-7
CAWNWERYEQYF
>TRBV27|18|TRBJ2-1
CASSLDAPGSSSYNEQFF
>TRBV19|15|TRBJ2-7
CASSTPPTDSYEQYF
>TRBV6-6|16|TRBJ1-1
CASSYSTDSAGTEAFF
>TRBV27|17|TRBJ2-5
CASSLQYSGTVQETQYF
>TRBV30|14|TRBJ1-1
CAWSPLWENTEAFF
>TRBV20-1|15|TRBJ1-6
CNHFKPTPYNSPLHF
>TRBV29-1|15|TRBJ2-1
CSVEKSVTEYNEQFF
>TRBV4-2|16|TRBJ2-7
CASSQEFSGGSYEQYF